This T cell receptor (beta chain) was profiled in a study of T-cell memory formation after mild COVID-19 (dated by TCRdb to about 2021). About the full investigation: Most TCR sequence clusters were specific to one of the two donors. Two young, previously healthy adult volunteers, one female and one male, were included in the cohort. In two donors, T-cell clones that expanded and contracted after mild COVID-19 were followed by sequencing TCRalpha and TCRbeta repertoires longitudinally.

In its sample, this clonotype was seen a few times. Its antigen is not yet known. No much larger clone is present one base from it, and per-base qualities are unavailable. Per the germline V gene, LGHNA is the CDR1 and YSLEER is the CDR2. The CDR3 runs 15 amino acids, cysteine and phenylalanine included. Left in the record is the CDR3 DNA by itself, 45 bases read in frame from the first base. Cut back by 0 bases and 4 bases, the V and J ends lie 10 bases apart. The instrument was an Illumina NovaSeq 6000. TCRalpha and TCRbeta cDNA libraries were constructed by 5'RACE with constant-segment primers, with sample barcodes and unique molecular identifiers being introduced. Trizol reagent was used to extract RNA from every sample. The libraries were amplified in two PCR steps, and the second step added a second sample barcode and Illumina TruSeq adapters. The libraries were sequenced on an Illumina NovaSeq using 2 x 150 bp paired-end reads. Concerning the study's data processing: The reads were demultiplexed and collapsed into UMI-guided consensus sequences using migec v1.2.7. Using mixcr v2.1.11, UMI consensuses were aligned to TRA and TRB V and J templates and then assembled into clonotypes. Clonotypes were classified as expanded or contracted when called significant by both edgeR and NoisET, with noise models trained on biological replicates. edgeR calls used a false discovery rate-adjusted p below 0.01 and a log2 fold-change threshold of 1. As an exploratory analysis of dynamics, max-normalized trajectories of the 1000 most abundant clonotypes were examined by PCA with hierarchical clustering. Separately sequenced CD4+ and CD8+ repertoires were used to assign the CD4 or CD8 phenotype of responding clones. TCRdb ran its own pipeline on the public reads, namely fastp trimming at Q25 and MiXCR clone calling, and kept in-frame beta chains. Duplicate CDR3 protein sequences are folded into a single record with the most common DNA and genes. TCRdb's processing, not the authors' own work, is the source of the V and J calls. Across this sample there are 550,000 to 600,000 distinct CDR3 sequences, with 15% to 20% seen only once. The top ten constitute around 8.1% of the sample.

PBMCs were isolated by Ficoll-Paque density gradient centrifugation. Study-wide conclusions, independent of this receptor: The study covered only two mild cases, and larger cohorts including severe cases with pre-infection samples were considered necessary. Contracting CD4+ clones were found mainly in CM and EM memory subsets, while CD8+ clones were enriched in EMRA. Some responding clones were detected in pre-infection memory, suggesting pre-existing cross-reactive memory T cells joined the SARS-CoV-2 response. Balanced CD4/CD8 phenotypes were observed for clones contracting from day 15 to 85, whereas a bias towards CD4+ was observed for a second wave of clones expanding from day 15 to 37. SARS-CoV-2 specificity was not confirmed for the second-wave clones peaking on day 37.

Sequences were obtained from PBMCs or a T cell subset sorted from them (not recorded which). The chain couples TRBV4-3 to TRBJ1-5; the D gene assignment is ambiguous. The receptor comes from an adult woman who had mild COVID-19 (a few samples of this study predate the infection). The sample titles of this study are shuffled in the database, so cell type and time point are left out; the donor was told from shared clones. The nucleotides read TGCGCCAGCAGCCAAGATTGGGCCAGAAATCAGCCCCAGCATTTT. It is translated as CASSQDWARNQPQHF.